What follows describes a single T cell receptor (beta chain). Its target is not known. Template switching added a universal primer site, and cDNA bore unique molecular identifiers. Via MiXCR, TCRdb re-called the 5' RACE reads, giving one row per CDR3 protein. The sample shows roughly 700,000 distinct CDR3 sequences, more than 6.5% of them seen only once. These data belong to a study of identical twins. Study findings and constraints: Within twin pairs, the out-of-frame alpha sequences they shared showed excess low generation probability. The conclusions drew on cross-sectional statistical analysis instead of tracking the same donors. Out-of-frame beta chain sequences displayed weaker excess sharing between twins.

This sample also belongs to another study, concerning yellow fever vaccine responses in identical twins.

The source material was PBMCs. The clonotype originates from a woman younger than 35 in good health.

For the CDR3, the DNA is TGCAGCGTTCCCGGGGCCGGGAACACTGAAGCTTTCTTT. Its translation is CSVPGAGNTEAFF. This rearrangement joins TRBV29-1 to TRBJ1-1, with a possible D match to TRBD1 (5 bases). The germline gives CDR1 SQVTM, CDR2 ANQGSEA. V lost 5 bases and J 1 base, leaving 11 bases between the germline ends. The CDR3 loop spans 13 amino acids.